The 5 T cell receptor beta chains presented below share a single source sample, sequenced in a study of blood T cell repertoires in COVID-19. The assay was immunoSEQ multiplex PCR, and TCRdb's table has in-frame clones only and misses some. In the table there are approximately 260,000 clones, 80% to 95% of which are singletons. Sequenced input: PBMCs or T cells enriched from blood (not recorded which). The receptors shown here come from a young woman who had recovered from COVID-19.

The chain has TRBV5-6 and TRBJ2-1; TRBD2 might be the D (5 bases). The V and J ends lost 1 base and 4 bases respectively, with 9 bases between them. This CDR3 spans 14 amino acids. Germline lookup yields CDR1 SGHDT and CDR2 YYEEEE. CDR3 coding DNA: TGTGCCAGCAGCTTGACTAGAATGTACAATGAGCAGTTCTTC. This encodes CASSLTRMYNEQFF.

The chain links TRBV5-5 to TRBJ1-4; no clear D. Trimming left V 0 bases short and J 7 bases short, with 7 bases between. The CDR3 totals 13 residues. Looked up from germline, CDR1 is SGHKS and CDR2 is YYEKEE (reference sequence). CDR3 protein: CASSLVLREKLFF. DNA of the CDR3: TGTGCCAGCAGCTTGGTTTTGCGTGAAAAACTGTTTTTT.

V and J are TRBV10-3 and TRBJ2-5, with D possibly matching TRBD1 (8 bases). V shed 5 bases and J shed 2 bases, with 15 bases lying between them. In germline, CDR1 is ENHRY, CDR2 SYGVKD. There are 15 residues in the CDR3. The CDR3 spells CAISIQGGGQETQYF. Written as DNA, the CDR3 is TGTGCCATCAGTATACAGGGGGGGGGTCAAGAGACCCAGTACTTC.

CDR3 region: CATSRERGGTYTQYF. CDR3 sequence (DNA): TGTGCCACCAGCAGAGAAAGGGGCGGTACGTATACGCAGTATTTT. V usage is TRBV15 and J usage is TRBJ2-3; D may be TRBD1 (5 bases). The V end lost 0 bases, the J end lost 7 bases, and 14 bases lay between the germline ends. This CDR3 is built from 15 residues. Germline V gives CDR1 LNHNV, CDR2 YYDKDF (reference sequence).

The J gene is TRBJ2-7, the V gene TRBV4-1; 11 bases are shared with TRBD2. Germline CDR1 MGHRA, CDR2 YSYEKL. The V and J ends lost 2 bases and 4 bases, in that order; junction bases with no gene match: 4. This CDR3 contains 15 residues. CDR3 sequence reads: CASSQPLAGAYEQYF. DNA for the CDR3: TGCGCCAGCAGCCAACCACTAGCGGGGGCTTACGAGCAGTACTTC.